This T cell receptor (beta chain) was retrieved from a study of cytomegalovirus exposure and HLA in healthy donors. The germline V gene has CDR1 MNHEY and CDR2 SVGAGI. The CDR3 has 11 residues. This clone was recorded once. 13 Jbeta primers and 60 Vbeta primers were used for the PCR. Sequencing was performed with immunoSEQ multiplex PCR; in TCRdb, only in-frame clones are kept and a portion is missing. The repertoire has 160,000 or so clones, less than 85% of them found once; the top ten carry about 6.4%. Material: PBMCs. The chain employs TRBV6-5 and TRBJ2-5; D call uncertain. The DNA end is a closer match to TRBJ2-7, so the J assignment may be wrong. The clonotype comes from a woman aged 45-65 years in good health and CMV-seropositive. The CDR3 DNA is TGTGCCAGCAGTTACTCGGGCGAGCAGTACTTC. It translates to CASSYSGEQYF.